This TCR beta chain was found in a study of beta chain features in type 1 diabetes. Study-wide points: It was among patients, rather than healthy donors, that naive, central memory and Treg TCRB repertoires appeared more similar. Among patients with Type 1 diabetes, TCRB CDR3s were moderately but significantly shorter in every one of the four CD4+ subsets.

Blood was collected once per donor into heparin, averaging about 116 mL. As regards this clone: Its cognate antigen is unknown.

CDR1 MDHEN and CDR2 SYDVKM come from the germline V gene. V lost 5 bases and J lost 14; bases outside the gene matches: 8. The CDR3 runs 12 residues. Investigators reverse transcribed all isolated RNA, so they sequenced expressed TCRB transcripts. The repertoire was sequenced with immunoSEQ multiplex PCR; TCRdb's copy has only in-frame clones and lacks some. This table holds about 400,000 clones, roughly 12% found once. The chain uses TRBV28 and TRBJ2-4; 8 bases map to TRBD1. The sequenced material came from naive CD4+ T cells from blood. This receptor was obtained from a woman younger than 30 with type 1 diabetes. The CDR3 region is CASSRAPGGEYF. Here the CDR3 DNA reads TGTGCCAGCAGTCGGGCCCCAGGGGGCGAGTACTTC.